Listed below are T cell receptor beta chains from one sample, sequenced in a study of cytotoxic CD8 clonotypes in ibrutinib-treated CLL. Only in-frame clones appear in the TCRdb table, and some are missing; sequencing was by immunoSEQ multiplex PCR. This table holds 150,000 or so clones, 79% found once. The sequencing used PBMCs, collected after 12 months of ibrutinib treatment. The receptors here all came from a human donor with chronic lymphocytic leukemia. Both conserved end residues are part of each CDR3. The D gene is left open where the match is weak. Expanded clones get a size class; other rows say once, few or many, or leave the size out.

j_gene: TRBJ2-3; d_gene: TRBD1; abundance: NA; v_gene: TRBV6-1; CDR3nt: TGTGCCAGCAGTGAGGGACAGGGGCCAGATACGCAGTATTTT; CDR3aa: CASSEGQGPDTQYF
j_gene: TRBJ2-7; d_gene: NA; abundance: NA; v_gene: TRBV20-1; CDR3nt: TGCAGTGCTAGAAGAGGGAACGAGCAGTACTTC; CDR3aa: CSARRGNEQYF
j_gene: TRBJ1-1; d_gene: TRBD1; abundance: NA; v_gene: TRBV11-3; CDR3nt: TGTGCCAGCAGCCTCAGGGGGCACAACACTGAAGCTTTCTTT; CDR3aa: CASSLRGHNTEAFF
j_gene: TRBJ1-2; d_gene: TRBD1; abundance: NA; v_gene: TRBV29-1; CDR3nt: TGCAGCGTAGTGCAGGGGGTGGGCTATGGCTACACCTTC; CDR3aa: CSVVQGVGYGYTF
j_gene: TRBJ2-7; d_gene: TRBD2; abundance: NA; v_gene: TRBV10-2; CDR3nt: TGCGCCAGCAGTGAGTATGAGCGGGGCTACGAGCAGTACTTC; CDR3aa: CASSEYERGYEQYF
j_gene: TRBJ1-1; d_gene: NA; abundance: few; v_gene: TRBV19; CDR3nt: TGTGCCAGTAGTAACCGACAGGAGAACATGAACACTGAAGCTTTCTTT; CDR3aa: CASSNRQENMNTEAFF
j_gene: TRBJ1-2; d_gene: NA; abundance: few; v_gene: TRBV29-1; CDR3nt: TGCAGCGCCTCCGGGACGCCTAACTATGGCTACACCTTC; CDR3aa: CSASGTPNYGYTF
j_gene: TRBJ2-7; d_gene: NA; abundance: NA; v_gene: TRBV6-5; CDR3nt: TGTGCCAGCAGTTATCGCTACGAGCAGTACTTC; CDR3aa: CASSYRYEQYF
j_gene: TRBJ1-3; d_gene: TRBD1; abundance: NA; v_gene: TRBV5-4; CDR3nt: TGTGCCAGCAGCACCAGGGGGGGAAACACCATATATTTT; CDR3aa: CASSTRGGNTIYF
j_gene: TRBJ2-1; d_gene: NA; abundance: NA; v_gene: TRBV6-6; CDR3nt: TGTGCCAGCAGGAGGCCAGGCCAATACAATGAGCAGTTCTTC; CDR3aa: CASRRPGQYNEQFF
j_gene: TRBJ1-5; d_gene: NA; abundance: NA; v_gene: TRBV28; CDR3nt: TGTGCCAGCAAACTCGGGGGGTATAGCAATCAGCCCCAGCATTTT; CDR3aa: CASKLGGYSNQPQHF
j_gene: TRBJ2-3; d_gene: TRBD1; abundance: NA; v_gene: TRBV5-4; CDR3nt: TGTGCCAGCAGCTTCGGACAGGCCGGAACAGATACGCAGTATTTT; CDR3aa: CASSFGQAGTDTQYF
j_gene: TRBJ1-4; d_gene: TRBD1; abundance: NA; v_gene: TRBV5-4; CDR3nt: TGTGCCAGCAGCTCAATGGACAGGGGCGAAAAACTGTTTTTT; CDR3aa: CASSSMDRGEKLFF
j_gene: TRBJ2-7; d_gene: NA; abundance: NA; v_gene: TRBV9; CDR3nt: TGTGCCAGCAGCCCACCGAACAGGGACGAGCAGTACTTC; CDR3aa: CASSPPNRDEQYF
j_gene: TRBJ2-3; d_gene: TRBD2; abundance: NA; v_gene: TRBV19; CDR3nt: TGTGCCAGTAGTACCCCCAGCGGGAGTCGGAATACGCAGTATTTT; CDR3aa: CASSTPSGSRNTQYF
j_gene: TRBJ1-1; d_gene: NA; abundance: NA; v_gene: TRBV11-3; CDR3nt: TGTGCCAATTACCGGGGACTGAACACTGAAGCTTTCTTT; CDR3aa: CANYRGLNTEAFF
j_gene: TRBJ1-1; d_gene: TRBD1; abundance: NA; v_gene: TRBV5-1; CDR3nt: TGCGCCAGCAGCTTGGTCAGGGGGAGGTTGAACACTGAAGCTTTCTTT; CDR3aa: CASSLVRGRLNTEAFF
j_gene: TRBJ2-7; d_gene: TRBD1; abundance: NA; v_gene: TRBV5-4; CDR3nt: TGTGCCAGCAGTCGACCGGGACAGGGGTACTACGAGCAGTACTTC; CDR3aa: CASSRPGQGYYEQYF
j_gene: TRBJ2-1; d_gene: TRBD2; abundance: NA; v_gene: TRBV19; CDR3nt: TGTGCCAGTACAACACAGGGACTAGGGAGTTACAATGAGCAGTTCTTC; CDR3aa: CASTTQGLGSYNEQFF
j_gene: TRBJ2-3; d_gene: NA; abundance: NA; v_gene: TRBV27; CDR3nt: TGTGCCAGCGCAGGGAGCACAGATACGCAGTATTTT; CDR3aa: CASAGSTDTQYF
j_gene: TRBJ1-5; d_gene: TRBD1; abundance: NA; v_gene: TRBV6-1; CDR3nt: TGTGCCAGCAGGCCTGGACAGGGTCGAAGGCAGCCCCAGCATTTT; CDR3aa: CASRPGQGRRQPQHF
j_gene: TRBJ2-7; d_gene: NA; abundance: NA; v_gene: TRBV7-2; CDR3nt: TGTGCCAGCAGCTACGACTCATTTGGGTACGAGCAGTACTTC; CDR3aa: CASSYDSFGYEQYF
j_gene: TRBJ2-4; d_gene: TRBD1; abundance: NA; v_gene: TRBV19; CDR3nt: TGTGCCAGTAGTCTTGGGACAGTTCGGTACTTC; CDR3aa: CASSLGTVRYF
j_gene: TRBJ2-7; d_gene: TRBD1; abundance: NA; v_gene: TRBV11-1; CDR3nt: TGTGCCAGCAGCCGGACAGGGGTCTACGAGCAGTACTTC; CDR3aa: CASSRTGVYEQYF
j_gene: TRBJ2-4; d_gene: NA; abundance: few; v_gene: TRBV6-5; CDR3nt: TGTGCCAGCAGTTACTCGGTCGAAAACATTCAGTACTTC; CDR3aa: CASSYSVENIQYF
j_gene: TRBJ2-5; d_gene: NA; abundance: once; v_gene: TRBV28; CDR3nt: TGTGCCAGCAGTTCTCTTCGTACCACGGAGACCCAGTACTTC; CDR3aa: CASSSLRTTETQYF
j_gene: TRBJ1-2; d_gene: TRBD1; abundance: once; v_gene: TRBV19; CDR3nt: TGTGCCAGTAGCAGGGGGCTCTTTGGCTACACCTTC; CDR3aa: CASSRGLFGYTF
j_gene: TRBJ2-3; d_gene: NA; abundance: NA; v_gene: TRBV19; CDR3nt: TGTGCCAGTAGTATGATGCGGGTTCCCCCAGATACGCAGTATTTT; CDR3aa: CASSMMRVPPDTQYF
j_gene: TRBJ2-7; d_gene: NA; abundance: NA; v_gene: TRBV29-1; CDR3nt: TGCAGCGCTACGAAACCCGGACTCTACGAGCAGTACTTC; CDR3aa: CSATKPGLYEQYF
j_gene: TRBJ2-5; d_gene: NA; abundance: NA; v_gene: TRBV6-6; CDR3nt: TGTGCCAGCAGTACACAAGAGACCCAGTACTTC; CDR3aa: CASSTQETQYF
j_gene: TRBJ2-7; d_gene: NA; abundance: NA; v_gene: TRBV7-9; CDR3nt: TGTGCCAGCAGCTTAGAATTTAACGAGCAGTACTTC; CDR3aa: CASSLEFNEQYF
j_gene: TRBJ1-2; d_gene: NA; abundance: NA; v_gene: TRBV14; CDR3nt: TGTGCCAGCAGCCCTAACAGCTATGGCTACACCTTC; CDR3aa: CASSPNSYGYTF
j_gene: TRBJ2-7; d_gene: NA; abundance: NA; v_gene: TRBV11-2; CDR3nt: TGTGCCAGCAGCTTAGATATTAGGTCGGACTACGAGCAGTACTTC; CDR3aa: CASSLDIRSDYEQYF